The 29 T cell receptor beta chains in this list originate from one sample, sequenced in a study of blood T cell repertoires in COVID-19. Using immunoSEQ multiplex PCR, the repertoire was profiled, and TCRdb retains in-frame clones only, with some absent. The data contain 200,000 to 300,000 clones, roughly 86% of them singletons. Sequenced sample: PBMCs or T cells enriched from blood (not recorded which). These receptors all come from a woman younger than 30 who had recovered from COVID-19.

V usage is TRBV20-1 and J usage is TRBJ2-1; 9 bases fit TRBD2. Per the germline V gene, CDR1 is DFQATT and CDR2 is SNEGSKA (reference sequence). V shed 3 bases, J shed 0 bases, and the junction held 6 bases outside the gene matches. This CDR3 contains 16 residues. In DNA form, the CDR3 reads TGCAGTGCTAGTAGGCTAGCGGGGCGCTCCTACAATGAGCAGTTCTTC. It yields the protein CSASRLAGRSYNEQFF.

This clone was counted at least ten times. The rearrangement uses TRBV4-3 and TRBJ1-6; the match to TRBD1 covers 7 bases. This CDR3 region has 16 residues. Germline loops: CDR1 LGHNA, CDR2 YSLEER. V was pared by 3 bases and J by 6 bases, with 8 bases of the junction left unmatched. CDR3 sequence (DNA): TGCGCCAGCAGCCAGGAGGCGTACAGGGGTAATTCACCCCTCCACTTT. It translates to CASSQEAYRGNSPLHF.

In this sample, this clone turned up a few times. J is TRBJ1-2 and V is TRBV19, with D perhaps TRBD1 (6 bases). CDR3 size: 14 residues. Between the trimmed V and J ends, which lost 5 bases and 3 bases, there was a span of 13 bases. The germline V gene encodes CDR1 LNHDA and CDR2 SQIVND (reference sequence). The CDR3 DNA reads as TGTGCCAGTAGTCTGGGGGCAGGAGACTATGGCTACACCTTC. This sequence encodes CASSLGAGDYGYTF. The variable domain in full, completed from reference TRBV19 and TRBJ1-2, reads DGGITQSPKYLFRKEGQNVTLSCEQNLNHDAMYWYRQDPGQGLRLIYYSQIVNDFQKGDIAEGYSVSREKKESFPLTVTSAQKNPTAFYLCASSLGAGDYGYTFGSGTRLTVV.

This chain uses TRBV27 with TRBJ2-5; 14 bases align to TRBD2. Trimming cost V 4 bases and J 5 bases; bases outside gene matches: 6. Per the germline V gene, CDR1 is MNHEY and CDR2 is SMNVEV (reference sequence). This CDR3 region has 16 residues. The DNA for the CDR3 is TGTGCCAGCAGTTCCCGGACTAGCGGGGGGTCGGAGACCCAGTACTTC. Translated, it gives CASSSRTSGGSETQYF.

This chain uses TRBV10-3 with TRBJ2-4; D is ambiguous. Germline V CDR1 and CDR2: ENHRY, SYGVKD. Trimming left V 0 bases short and J 0 bases short, with 15 bases between. The CDR3 spans 18 residues. The CDR3 nucleotides read TGTGCCATCAGTGAGTCTAGTGGCGGAAGACTAGCCAAAAACATTCAGTACTTC. Its translation is CAISESSGGRLAKNIQYF.

V is TRBV4-1 and J is TRBJ2-7; TRBD2 might be the D (6 bases). Germline V gene lookup returns CDR1 MGHRA and CDR2 YSYEKL. Deletions cut 0 bases from V and 2 bases from J, with 14 bases between. The CDR3 is 16 amino acids. DNA of the CDR3: TGCGCCAGCAGCCAAGATCTTGGAGGGAGGCCCTACGAGCAGTACTTC. Amino acids: CASSQDLGGRPYEQYF.

The chain uses TRBV18 and TRBJ1-1; 10 bases are a match to TRBD1. In germline, CDR1 is KGHSH, CDR2 LQKENI. V lost 8 bases to trimming and J lost 4 bases; unmatched junction nucleotides: 7. The CDR3 extends over 14 amino acids. The CDR3 DNA reads TGTGCCAGCGCGAGACAGGGGGCGGCCACTGAAGCTTTCTTT. As protein: CASARQGAATEAFF.

J is TRBJ2-1 and V is TRBV5-1; a possible D gene is TRBD2 (6 bases). Looked up from germline, CDR1 is SGHRS and CDR2 is YFSETQ. The CDR3 is 13 residues long. V lost 0 bases to trimming and J lost 7 bases, with 8 bases between them. The CDR3 nucleotides read TGCGCCAGCAGCTTGGACGGAGGGAATGAGCAGTTCTTC. Protein: CASSLDGGNEQFF.

The chain joins TRBV25-1 to TRBJ2-7; tentatively, D is TRBD1 (6 bases). This CDR3 is 14 amino acids long. Trimming pared 3 bases from V and 2 bases from J, leaving 11 bases between. Germline CDR1 reads MGHDK; CDR2 reads SYGVNS. Here the CDR3 reads CASSDLGQAYEQYF. CDR3 sequence (DNA): TGTGCCAGCAGTGATTTGGGACAAGCCTACGAGCAGTACTTC.

The chain employs TRBV10-2 and TRBJ2-2; 11 nucleotides match TRBD2. CDR3 length: 15 amino acids. Germline V gives CDR1 WSHSY, CDR2 SAAADI. The junction had 3 bases not matched to a gene; V was cut back by 6 bases and J by 3 bases. The CDR3 loop is CASRATSGDTGELFF. For the CDR3, the DNA is TGCGCCAGCAGAGCGACTAGCGGGGACACCGGGGAGCTGTTTTTT.

This clone was seen only once. V gene TRBV27 combines with J gene TRBJ2-2; D possibly corresponds to TRBD1 (6 bases). Germline V lookup: CDR1 MNHEY, CDR2 SMNVEV (reference sequence). Trimming removed 1 base at V and 4 bases at J, with 10 bases between. The CDR3 extends over 15 amino acids. The CDR3 loop is CASSLLRGITGELFF. The CDR3 bases are TGTGCCAGCAGTTTATTAAGGGGGATCACCGGGGAGCTGTTTTTT.

V gene TRBV5-4 combines with J gene TRBJ1-1; TRBD1 agrees at 7 bases. J gave up 0 bases and V 4 bases, and 12 bases lay outside the gene matches. The CDR3 covers 17 residues. CDR1 and CDR2 from the germline V gene are SGHNT and YYREEE (reference sequence). The CDR3 spells CASSRSRLTGMNTEAFF. The CDR3 DNA reads TGTGCCAGCAGCCGGAGCCGATTGACAGGGATGAACACTGAAGCTTTCTTT.

The J gene is TRBJ1-1, the V gene TRBV27; unclear D gene. V dropped 8 bases and J dropped 4 bases, with 11 bases sitting between them. Germline V gene sequence: CDR1 MNHEY, CDR2 SMNVEV (reference sequence). The CDR3 is 12 residues long. The CDR3 reads CASGEGRTEAFF. The DNA of the CDR3 is TGTGCCAGCGGAGAGGGTCGCACTGAAGCTTTCTTT.

The chain joins TRBV12-5 to TRBJ2-7, with 11 nucleotides matching TRBD1. The CDR3 extends over 17 amino acids. V lost 3 bases and J lost 7; bases outside the gene matches: 14. Looked up from germline, CDR1 is LGHNT and CDR2 is FRNRAP. CDR3 sequence (DNA): TGTGCTAGTGGTTTTACCCACCGGGACAGGGGGTTATGGGAGCAGTACTTC. Amino acids: CASGFTHRDRGLWEQYF.

The chain uses TRBV27 and TRBJ2-5; 12 bases map to TRBD1. V gave up 6 bases and J gave up 4 bases; unmatched junction bases: 3. CDR1 MNHEY and CDR2 SMNVEV come from the germline V gene (reference sequence). CDR3 length: 14 residues. CDR3 DNA: TGTGCCAGCAGAGGGACAGGGGGCGTAGAGACCCAGTACTTC. Amino acids: CASRGTGGVETQYF.

The rearrangement uses TRBV5-4 and TRBJ2-3; 13 bases fit TRBD2. The CDR3 sequence is 18 residues long. CDR1 is SGHNT and CDR2 is YYREEE in the germline V gene (reference sequence). With 5 bases clipped from V and 3 bases from J, the junction kept 12 bases outside the gene matches. The CDR3 DNA reads as TGTGCCAGCAGATACGGACTAGCGGGAGCTCCCCATACAGATACGCAGTATTTT. It specifies CASRYGLAGAPHTDTQYF.

The rearrangement links TRBV6-1 to TRBJ2-5; 10 positions match TRBD2. CDR1 is MNHNS, CDR2 SASEGT, per germline. The length of the CDR3 is 17 residues. Trimming removed 4 bases from V and 5 bases from J; junction bases left unmatched: 13. CDR3 in amino acids: CASSVPRSGGFGETQYF. CDR3 coding DNA: TGTGCCAGCAGTGTCCCCCGTAGCGGGGGGTTCGGGGAGACCCAGTACTTC.

The CDR3 region has the DNA TGTGCCAGTACCGGCCAGGCGACCGGGGAGCTGTTTTTT. Its translation: CASTGQATGELFF. This chain links TRBV19 with TRBJ2-2; no clear D. Germline loops: CDR1 LNHDA, CDR2 SQIVND (reference sequence). V was trimmed by 7 bases and J by 5 bases, leaving 11 bases between them. The CDR3 length is 13 residues.

V and J are TRBV14 and TRBJ1-2, with D unresolved. The CDR3 consists of 13 residues. The germline V gene has CDR1 SGHDN and CDR2 FVKESK. The V end lost 2 bases, the J end lost 3 bases, and 7 bases lay between the germline ends. CDR3 DNA: TGTGCCAGCAGCCAATGGAGTCACTATGGCTACACCTTC. This codes for CASSQWSHYGYTF.

The J gene is TRBJ1-1, the V gene TRBV21-1. TRBV21-1 is a documented pseudogene. This CDR3 spans 16 amino acids. The CDR3 DNA reads as TGTGCCAGCAGCAATACTTCTCCACGGGATCTGACTGAAGCTTTCTTT. Protein: CASSNTSPRDLTEAFF.

The rearrangement links TRBV2 to TRBJ2-7; 8 bases are shared with TRBD2. The CDR3 extends over 15 amino acids. Germline loops: CDR1 SNHLY, CDR2 FYNNEI. V trimming: 6 bases; J trimming: 6 bases; junction bases outside the gene matches: 13. The CDR3: CASSVTAQGLGEQYF. CDR3 coding DNA: TGTGCCAGCAGCGTAACCGCCCAGGGACTAGGCGAGCAGTACTTC. Filled out from reference TRBV2 and TRBJ2-7, the complete variable domain reads EPEVTQTPSHQVTQMGQEVILRCVPISNHLYFYWYRQILGQKVEFLVSFYNNEISEKSEIFDDQFSVERPDGSNFTLKIRSTKLEDSAMYFCASSVTAQGLGEQYFGPGTRLTVT.

J is TRBJ1-2 and V is TRBV7-9; unclear D gene. Trimming removed 5 bases from V and 2 bases from J, with 12 bases in between. This CDR3 spans 14 amino acids. Looked up from germline, CDR1 is SEHNR and CDR2 is FQNEAQ (reference sequence). The CDR3 DNA follows: TGTGCCAGCAGCCTACCCTTCGGGAACTATGGCTACACCTTC. Its protein is CASSLPFGNYGYTF.

V gene TRBV25-1 combines with J gene TRBJ2-1, with 9 bases matching TRBD1. The germline V gene has CDR1 MGHDK and CDR2 SYGVNS. This CDR3 contains 16 residues. Germline trimming cut 4 bases from V and 7 bases from J; bases unmatched to any gene: 11. CDR3: CASSGPTGTGTNEQFF. The CDR3, as DNA: TGTGCCAGCAGTGGGCCCACCGGGACAGGGACGAATGAGCAGTTCTTC.

This clone has more than one count but fewer than ten. The chain is built from TRBV29-1 and TRBJ1-2; unclear D gene. CDR1 and CDR2 from the germline V gene are SQVTM and ANQGSEA. There are 12 residues in the CDR3. The V and J ends lost 6 bases and 4 bases respectively, with 12 bases between them. The CDR3 region is CSVQVATYGYTF. The CDR3 DNA is TGCAGCGTCCAGGTGGCTACCTATGGCTACACCTTC.

The chain recombines TRBV13 with TRBJ2-1; D ambiguous. The CDR3 contains 16 residues. Germline CDR1 reads PRHDT; CDR2 reads FYEKMQ (reference sequence). Trimming left V 5 bases short and J 5 bases short, with 19 bases between. The CDR3 protein is CASSPPSGSVNNEQFF. The CDR3 DNA is TGTGCCAGCAGCCCACCTAGTGGGTCGGTGAACAATGAGCAGTTCTTC.

This chain uses TRBV5-6 with TRBJ1-4, with 9 bases fitting TRBD1. CDR3 size: 15 residues. Looked up from germline, CDR1 is SGHDT and CDR2 is YYEEEE. With 4 bases clipped from V and 6 bases from J, the junction kept 7 bases outside the gene matches. The CDR3 DNA reads TGTGCCAGCAGCCGCGACAGGGGGTTTTATGAAAAACTGTTTTTT. Its protein is CASSRDRGFYEKLFF.

V gene TRBV23-1 combines with J gene TRBJ1-3, with D perhaps matching TRBD1 (5 bases). TRBV23-1 counts as an open reading frame of uncertain function. The CDR3 contains 14 residues. V dropped 2 bases and J dropped 2 bases, with 7 bases sitting between them. CDR3 nucleotide sequence: TGCGCCAGCAGTCAACAGGGCCCTGGAAACACCATATATTTT. This encodes CASSQQGPGNTIYF.

This CDR3 reads CASSYRTTYEQYF. In DNA, the CDR3 is TGTGCCAGCAGTTACCGGACAACCTACGAGCAGTACTTC. V usage is TRBV6-5 and J usage is TRBJ2-7; tentatively, D is TRBD1 (5 bases). Trimming pared 2 bases from V and 2 bases from J, leaving 7 bases between. The CDR3 has 13 residues. From germline, CDR1 is MNHEY and CDR2 SVGAGI.

This clone has just one count. This chain connects TRBV7-6 to TRBJ2-1; no firm D call. The CDR3 is made up of 19 amino acids. Looked up from germline, CDR1 is SGHVS and CDR2 is FNYEAQ. With 1 base removed from V and 0 bases from J, the gap between germline ends came to 19 bases. CDR3 protein: CASSLELNSPKSSYNEQFF. The CDR3 coding sequence is TGTGCCAGCAGCTTAGAATTGAACAGCCCTAAGAGCTCCTACAATGAGCAGTTCTTC.